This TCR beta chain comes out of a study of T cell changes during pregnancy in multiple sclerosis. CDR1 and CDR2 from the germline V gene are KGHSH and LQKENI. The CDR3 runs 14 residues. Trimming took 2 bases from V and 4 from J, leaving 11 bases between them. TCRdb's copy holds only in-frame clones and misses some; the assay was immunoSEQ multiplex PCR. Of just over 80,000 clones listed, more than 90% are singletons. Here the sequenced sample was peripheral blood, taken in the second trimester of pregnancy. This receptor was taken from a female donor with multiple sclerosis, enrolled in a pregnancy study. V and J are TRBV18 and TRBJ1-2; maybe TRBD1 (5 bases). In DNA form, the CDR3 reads TGTGCCAGCTCACCAGATGCCCAGGGCTATGGCTACACCTTC. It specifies CASSPDAQGYGYTF.